The 8 T cell receptor beta chains presented below share a single source sample, sequenced in a study of cytomegalovirus exposure and HLA in healthy donors. Use of 60 Vbeta and 13 Jbeta primers characterized the PCR. TCRdb keeps only in-frame clones here, not all; method: immunoSEQ multiplex PCR. The data show approximately 110,000 clones, 69% seen once. The sample comprised PBMCs. The receptors shown here come from a man aged 25-45 years in good health and CMV-seronegative.

The chain has TRBV6-5 and TRBJ1-2; D is possibly TRBD1 (5 bases). The CDR3 contains 16 residues. Germline V gene lookup returns CDR1 MNHEY and CDR2 SVGAGI. Trimming removed 0 bases from V and 1 base from J, with 12 bases in between. CDR3 region: CASSYSGGWDNYGYTF. The CDR3 DNA is TGTGCCAGCAGTTACTCGGGGGGATGGGATAACTATGGCTACACCTTC.

This clone has a single count. The rearrangement links TRBV29-1 to TRBJ2-5; weak D call: TRBD2 (5 bases). The DNA matches TRBJ2-7 better at its end, which makes the J call doubtful. Germline lookup yields CDR1 SQVTM and CDR2 ANQGSEA. The CDR3 has 11 residues. The CDR3 sequence: CSVERGYEQYF. The CDR3 DNA reads as TGCAGCGTTGAACGAGGGTACGAGCAGTACTTC.

V usage is TRBV7-9 and J usage is TRBJ2-7; D not resolved. Per the germline V gene, CDR1 is SEHNR and CDR2 is FQNEAQ (reference sequence). CDR3 length equals 13 residues. V shed 5 bases and J shed 2 bases, with 10 bases lying between them. The CDR3 nucleotides read TGTGCCAGCAGCCCGATAGCAGCCTACGAGCAGTACTTC. Its translation: CASSPIAAYEQYF.

This sequence joins TRBV19 and TRBJ2-3, with 9 positions matching TRBD1. CDR1 and CDR2 (germline): LNHDA, SQIVND (reference sequence). This CDR3 spans 15 amino acids. Unmatched junction bases numbered 8, after V lost 5 bases and J lost 5 bases. DNA for the CDR3: TGTGCCAGTAGTCCGGACAGGGGAATAATAGATACGCAGTATTTT. Its protein product is CASSPDRGIIDTQYF.

This clone appeared once. The rearrangement links TRBV7-2 to TRBJ2-2; D may be TRBD1 (5 bases). Germline V gene sequence: CDR1 SGHTA, CDR2 FQGNSA. The V gene lost 4 bases and the J gene lost 2 bases, with 11 bases spanning the gap. The length of the CDR3 is 15 residues. This CDR3 is CASSSNRINTGELFF. CDR3 in DNA: TGTGCCAGCAGCTCGAACAGGATAAACACCGGGGAGCTGTTTTTT.

The chain has TRBV28 and TRBJ1-1, with 8 bases fitting TRBD1. Germline V gives CDR1 MDHEN, CDR2 SYDVKM. The CDR3 totals 17 residues. With V trimmed by 2 bases and J by 2 bases, 10 bases remained unmatched. The CDR3 nucleotides read TGTGCCAGCAGTTTAGGGACGACAGGGGACCATAACACTGAAGCTTTCTTT. Translation gives CASSLGTTGDHNTEAFF.

J is TRBJ1-1 and V is TRBV19; unclear D gene. Germline values: CDR1 LNHDA, CDR2 SQIVND (reference sequence). The CDR3 is 11 amino acids. Trimming removed 3 bases from V and 5 bases from J, with 4 bases in between. The CDR3 region has the DNA TGTGCCAGTAGTATGAGGACTGAAGCTTTCTTT. It codes for CASSMRTEAFF. Using reference TRBV19 and TRBJ1-1 for the parts outside the CDR3, the full variable domain is DGGITQSPKYLFRKEGQNVTLSCEQNLNHDAMYWYRQDPGQGLRLIYYSQIVNDFQKGDIAEGYSVSREKKESFPLTVTSAQKNPTAFYLCASSMRTEAFFGQGTRLTVV.

This clone was recorded only once. The chain uses TRBV19 and TRBJ2-1; D may be TRBD2 (5 bases). The CDR3 is 13 residues long. Germline CDR1 is LNHDA and CDR2 is SQIVND (reference sequence). Between the trimmed V and J ends, which lost 1 base and 8 bases, there was a span of 9 bases. The CDR3 loop is CASSIVEGYEQFF. For the CDR3, the DNA is TGTGCCAGTAGTATAGTTGAGGGTTATGAGCAGTTCTTC.